These 12 T cell receptor beta chains share one sample of origin, sequenced in a study of T cell responses to AZD1222 COVID-19 vaccine. Clones were sequenced by immunoSEQ multiplex PCR, and TCRdb holds only the in-frame ones, with some missing. The table has over 85,000 clones, 70% to 90% seen once. The sample in question was peripheral blood, obtained on day 0 of AZD1222 vaccination. Source of these receptors: an adult in good health.

The rearrangement joins TRBV2 to TRBJ1-2, with D uncertain. Trimming took off 4 bases at V and 5 bases at J, with 11 bases between the two ends. CDR3 size: 13 residues. Germline V lookup: CDR1 SNHLY, CDR2 FYNNEI. CDR3 in amino acids: CASSGREQYGYTF. The CDR3 DNA sequence: TGTGCCAGCAGTGGCCGGGAACAATATGGCTACACCTTC.

The chain employs TRBV9 and TRBJ2-5; a possible D gene is TRBD1 (6 bases). The CDR3 contains 14 residues. The germline V and J ends were trimmed by 4 bases and 4 bases, with 14 bases remaining between them. Germline V gene data show CDR1 as SGDLS and CDR2 as YYNGEE. CDR3 DNA sequence: TGTGCCAGCAGCTTAGGGGGTGGGTCAGAGACCCAGTACTTC. Its protein product is CASSLGGGSETQYF.

The CDR3 DNA is TGTGCCACCGGATCTGGGTTTTCGAACACTGAAGCTTTCTTT. As protein: CATGSGFSNTEAFF. The genes are TRBV5-8 and TRBJ1-1; D not resolved. The V end lost 9 bases, the J end lost 1 base, and 16 bases lay between the germline ends. This CDR3 region has 14 residues. Looked up from germline, CDR1 is SGHTS and CDR2 is YDEGEE.

The chain recombines TRBV27 with TRBJ2-3, with no clear D. The germline V and J ends were trimmed by 3 bases and 6 bases, with 13 bases remaining between them. CDR1 and CDR2 (germline): MNHEY, SMNVEV (reference sequence). The CDR3 length is 14 residues. The CDR3 here is CASSLWGRADTQYF. The CDR3 nucleotides are TGTGCCAGCAGTTTGTGGGGTCGGGCGGATACGCAGTATTTT.

This clone came up a few times. The chain uses TRBV7-2 and TRBJ1-2, with D unresolved. V was trimmed by 1 base and J by 4 bases, leaving 7 bases between them. CDR1 is SGHTA and CDR2 is FQGNSA in the germline V gene. This CDR3 contains 13 residues. DNA for the CDR3: TGTGCCAGCAGCTTAGTAGGCGGCTATGGCTACACCTTC. Translating it yields CASSLVGGYGYTF.

J is TRBJ2-7 and V is TRBV5-1; 14 nucleotides align to TRBD2. The CDR3 is 15 residues long. After removal of 3 bases from V and 2 bases from J, the junction contained 1 base not matched to a gene. Germline V gene lookup returns CDR1 SGHRS and CDR2 YFSETQ. The CDR3 region is CASSSGLAGAYEQYF. The CDR3 bases are TGCGCCAGCAGCTCGGGACTAGCGGGGGCCTACGAGCAGTACTTC.

The J gene is TRBJ2-5, the V gene TRBV18; weak D call: TRBD1 (6 bases). The CDR3 totals 16 residues. Trimming removed 5 bases from V and 1 base from J, with 17 bases in between. In germline, CDR1 is KGHSH, CDR2 LQKENI. The CDR3 region is CASSKGQLLIQETQYF. The CDR3 DNA reads TGTGCCAGCTCAAAGGGACAACTTCTGATCCAAGAGACCCAGTACTTC.

This clone has just one count. The J gene is TRBJ2-4, the V gene TRBV28; 7 bases agree with TRBD1. Per the germline V gene, CDR1 is MDHEN and CDR2 is SYDVKM. This CDR3 has 16 amino acids. V was clipped by 4 bases and J by 0 bases; unmatched bases: 6. Written as DNA, the CDR3 is TGTGCCAGCAGTTCTGACAGGGCTCAAGCCAAAAACATTCAGTACTTC. Its protein is CASSSDRAQAKNIQYF.

This chain connects TRBV5-1 to TRBJ2-6; 8 bases are a match to TRBD1. The CDR3 extends over 17 amino acids. V shed 0 bases, J shed 0 bases, and the junction held 2 bases outside the gene matches. CDR1 is SGHRS, CDR2 YFSETQ, per germline. The CDR3 DNA follows: TGCGCCAGCAGCTTGGAAACAGGGGGCTCTGGGGCCAACGTCCTGACTTTC. This sequence encodes CASSLETGGSGANVLTF. Drawing the rest from reference TRBV5-1 and TRBJ2-6, the complete variable domain is KAGVTQTPRYLIKTRGQQVTLSCSPISGHRSVSWYQQTPGQGLQFLFEYFSETQRNKGNFPGRFSGRQFSNSRSEMNVSTLELGDSALYLCASSLETGGSGANVLTFGAGSRLTVL.

CDR3 nucleotide sequence: TGTGCCAGCAATCGACAGGGGAATTCACCCCTCCACTTT. It translates to CASNRQGNSPLHF. The chain links TRBV6-5 to TRBJ1-6; 8 bases are shared with TRBD1. Germline lookup yields CDR1 MNHEY and CDR2 SVGAGI. The CDR3 loop spans 13 amino acids. V shed 7 bases, J shed 7 bases, and the junction held 3 bases outside the gene matches.

DNA for the CDR3: TGTGCCAGCAGCCCCCGCGGGGGCCGCGGGCAGCCCCAGCATTTT. Protein product: CASSPRGGRGQPQHF. This sequence joins TRBV6-2 or TRBV6-3 and TRBJ1-5; possibly TRBD1 for D (6 bases). Germline assignment: CDR1 MNHEY and CDR2 SVGEGT. The CDR3 is made up of 15 amino acids. Trimming stripped 6 bases from V and 7 bases from J, with 19 bases between.

CDR3 protein: CASSSYTGGGYTF. The CDR3 DNA is TGTGCCAGCAGCTCCTACACGGGCGGGGGCTACACCTTC. The chain combines TRBV7-2 with TRBJ1-2, with no clear D. The CDR3 has 13 residues. Germline V gene data show CDR1 as SGHTA and CDR2 as FQGNSA. Trimming took off 4 bases at V and 8 bases at J, with 14 bases between the two ends.